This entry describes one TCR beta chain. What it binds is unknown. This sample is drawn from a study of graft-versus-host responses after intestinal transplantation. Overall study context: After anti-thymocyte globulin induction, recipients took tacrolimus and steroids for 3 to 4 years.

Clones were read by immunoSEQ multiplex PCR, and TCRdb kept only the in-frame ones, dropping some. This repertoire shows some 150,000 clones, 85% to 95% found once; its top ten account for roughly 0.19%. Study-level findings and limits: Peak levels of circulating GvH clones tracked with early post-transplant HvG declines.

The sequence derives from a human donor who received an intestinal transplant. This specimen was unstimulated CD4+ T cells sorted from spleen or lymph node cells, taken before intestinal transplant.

CDR3 sequence: CASSLGRGLGGNEQYF. The CDR3 DNA reads as TGTGCCAGCAGCTTAGGCCGGGGGCTAGGTGGGAACGAGCAGTACTTC. The chain recombines TRBV7-6 with TRBJ2-7; the D gene could be TRBD1 or TRBD2 (6 bases each). Trimming shortened V by 1 base and J by 5 bases, and 18 bases separated the two germline ends. CDR3 length: 16 amino acids. Germline-derived CDR1 and CDR2 are SGHVS and FNYEAQ.